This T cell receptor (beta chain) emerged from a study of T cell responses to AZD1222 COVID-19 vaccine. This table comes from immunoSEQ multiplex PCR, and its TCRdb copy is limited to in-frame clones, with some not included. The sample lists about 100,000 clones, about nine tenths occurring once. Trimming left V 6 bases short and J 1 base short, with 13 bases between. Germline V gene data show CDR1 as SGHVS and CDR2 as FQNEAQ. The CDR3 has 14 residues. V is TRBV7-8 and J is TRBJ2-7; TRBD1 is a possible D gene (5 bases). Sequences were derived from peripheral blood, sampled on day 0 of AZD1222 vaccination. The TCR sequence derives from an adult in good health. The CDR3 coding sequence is TGTGCCAGCAGTCTGACAGAGCTTTCCTACGAGCAGTACTTC. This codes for CASSLTELSYEQYF.